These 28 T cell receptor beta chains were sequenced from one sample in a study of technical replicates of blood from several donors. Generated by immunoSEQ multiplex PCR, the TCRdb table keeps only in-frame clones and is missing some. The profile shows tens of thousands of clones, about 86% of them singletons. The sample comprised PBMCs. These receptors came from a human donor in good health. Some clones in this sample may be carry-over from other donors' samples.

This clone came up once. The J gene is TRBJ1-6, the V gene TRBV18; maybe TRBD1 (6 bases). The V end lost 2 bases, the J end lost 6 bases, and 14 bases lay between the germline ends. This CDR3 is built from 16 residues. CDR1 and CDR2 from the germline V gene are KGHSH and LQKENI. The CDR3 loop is CASSPLAGGRNSPLHF. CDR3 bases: TGTGCCAGCTCACCATTGGCGGGGGGCCGTAATTCACCCCTCCACTTT.

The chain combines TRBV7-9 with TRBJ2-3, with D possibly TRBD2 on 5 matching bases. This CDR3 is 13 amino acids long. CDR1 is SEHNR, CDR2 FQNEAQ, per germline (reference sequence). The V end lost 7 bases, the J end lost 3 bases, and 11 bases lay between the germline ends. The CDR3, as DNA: TGTGCCAGCACCATGGCGGGTACAGATACGCAGTATTTT. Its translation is CASTMAGTDTQYF.

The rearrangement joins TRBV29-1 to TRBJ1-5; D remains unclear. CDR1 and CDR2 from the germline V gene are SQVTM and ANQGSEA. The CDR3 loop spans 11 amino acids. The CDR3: CNYTRNQPQHF. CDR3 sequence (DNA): TGCAATTACACCCGAAATCAGCCCCAGCATTTT. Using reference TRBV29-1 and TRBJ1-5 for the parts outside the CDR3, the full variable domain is SAVISQKPSRDICQRGTSLTIQCQVDSQVTMMFWYRQQPGQSLTLIATANQGSEATYESGFVIDKFPISRPNLTFSTLTVSNMSPEDSSIYLCNYTRNQPQHFGDGTRLSIL.

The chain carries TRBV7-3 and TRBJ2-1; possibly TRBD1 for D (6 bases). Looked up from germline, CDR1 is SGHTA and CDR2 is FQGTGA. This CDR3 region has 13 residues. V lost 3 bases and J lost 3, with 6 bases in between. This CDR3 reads CASSLDSYNEQFF. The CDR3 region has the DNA TGTGCCAGCAGCTTGGACAGCTACAATGAGCAGTTCTTC.

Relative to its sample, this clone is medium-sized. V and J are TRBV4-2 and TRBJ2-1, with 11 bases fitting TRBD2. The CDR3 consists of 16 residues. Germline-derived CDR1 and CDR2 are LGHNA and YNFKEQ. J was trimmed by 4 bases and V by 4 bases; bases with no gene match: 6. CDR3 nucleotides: TGTGCCAGCAGCCGCGATACTAGCGGGAGTTACAATGAGCAGTTCTTC. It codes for CASSRDTSGSYNEQFF.

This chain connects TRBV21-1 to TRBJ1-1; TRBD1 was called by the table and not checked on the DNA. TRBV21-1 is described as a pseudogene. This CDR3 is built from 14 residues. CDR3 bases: TGTGCCAGCAGCAAAGCCAGCAGGGGCACTGAAGCTTTCTTT. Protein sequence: CASSKASRGTEAFF.

The CDR3 region is CASSNRGSPLHF. CDR3 bases: TGTGCCAGCAGTAACAGGGGGAGTCCCCTCCACTTT. This chain links TRBV6-1 with TRBJ1-6, with 8 bases fitting TRBD1. V lost 5 bases, J lost 13 bases, and 4 bases stayed unmatched. The CDR3 extends over 12 amino acids. CDR1 is MNHNS and CDR2 is SASEGT in the germline V gene.

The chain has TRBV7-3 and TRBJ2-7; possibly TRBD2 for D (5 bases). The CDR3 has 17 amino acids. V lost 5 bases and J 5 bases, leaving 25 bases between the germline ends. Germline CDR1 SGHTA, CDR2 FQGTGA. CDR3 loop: CASSLDITPRVLHEQYF. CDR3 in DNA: TGTGCCAGCAGCCTAGATATTACCCCGAGGGTTCTGCACGAGCAGTACTTC.

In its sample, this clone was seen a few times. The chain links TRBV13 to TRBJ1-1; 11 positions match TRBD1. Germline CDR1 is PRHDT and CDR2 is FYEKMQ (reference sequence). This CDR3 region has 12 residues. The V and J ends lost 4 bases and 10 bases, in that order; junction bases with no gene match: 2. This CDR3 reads CASSSGTGGAFF. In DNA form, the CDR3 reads TGTGCCAGCAGCTCCGGGACAGGGGGAGCTTTCTTT.

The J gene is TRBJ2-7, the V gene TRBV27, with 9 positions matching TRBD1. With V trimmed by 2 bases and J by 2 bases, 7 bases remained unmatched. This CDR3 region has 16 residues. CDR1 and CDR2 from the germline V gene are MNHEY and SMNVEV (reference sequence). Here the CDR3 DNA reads TGTGCCAGCAGTTTAGGGACCGGGACAGGGACCTACGAGCAGTACTTC. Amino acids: CASSLGTGTGTYEQYF.

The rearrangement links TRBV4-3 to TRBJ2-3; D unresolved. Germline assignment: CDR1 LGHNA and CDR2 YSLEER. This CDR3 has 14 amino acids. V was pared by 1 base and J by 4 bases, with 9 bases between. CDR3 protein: CASSQGTPPDTQYF. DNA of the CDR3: TGCGCCAGCAGCCAAGGAACACCGCCAGATACGCAGTATTTT.

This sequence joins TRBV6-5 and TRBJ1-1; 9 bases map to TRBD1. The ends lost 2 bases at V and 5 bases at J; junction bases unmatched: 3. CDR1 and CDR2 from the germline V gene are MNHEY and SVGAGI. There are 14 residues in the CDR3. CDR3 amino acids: CASSYGTGKTEAFF. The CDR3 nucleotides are TGTGCCAGCAGTTACGGGACAGGGAAGACTGAAGCTTTCTTT.

DNA for the CDR3: TGCGCCAGCAGCCAAGATCCGGGAACCTACTACGAGCAGTACTTC. It codes for CASSQDPGTYYEQYF. The V and J genes are TRBV4-3 and TRBJ2-7, with D tentatively TRBD2 (5 bases). Trimming removed 0 bases at V and 3 bases at J, with 12 bases between. CDR3 length equals 15 residues. The germline gives CDR1 LGHNA, CDR2 YSLEER.

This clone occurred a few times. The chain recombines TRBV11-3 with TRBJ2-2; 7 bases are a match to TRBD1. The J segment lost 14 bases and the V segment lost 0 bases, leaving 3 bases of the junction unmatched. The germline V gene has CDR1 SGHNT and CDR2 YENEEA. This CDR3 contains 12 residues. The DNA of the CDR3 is TGTGCCAGCAGCTTAGAACAGGGGCATCTGTTTTTT. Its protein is CASSLEQGHLFF.

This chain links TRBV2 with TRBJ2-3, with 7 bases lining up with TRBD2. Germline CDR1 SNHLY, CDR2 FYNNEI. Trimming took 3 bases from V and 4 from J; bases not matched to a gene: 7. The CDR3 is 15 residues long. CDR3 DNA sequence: TGTGCCAGCAGTGACGAGACGGGGGGATCAGATACGCAGTATTTT. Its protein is CASSDETGGSDTQYF.

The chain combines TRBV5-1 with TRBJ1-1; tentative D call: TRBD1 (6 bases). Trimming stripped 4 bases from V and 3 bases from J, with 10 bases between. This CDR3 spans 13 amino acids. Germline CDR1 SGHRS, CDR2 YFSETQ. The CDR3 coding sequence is TGCGCCAGCAGCGTTACAGGGTACACTGAAGCTTTCTTT. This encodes CASSVTGYTEAFF.

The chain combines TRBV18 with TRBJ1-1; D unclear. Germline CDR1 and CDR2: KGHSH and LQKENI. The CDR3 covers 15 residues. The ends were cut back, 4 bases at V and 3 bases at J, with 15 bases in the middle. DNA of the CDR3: TGTGCCAGCTCACGGATATTACACGGGGACACTGAAGCTTTCTTT. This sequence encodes CASSRILHGDTEAFF.

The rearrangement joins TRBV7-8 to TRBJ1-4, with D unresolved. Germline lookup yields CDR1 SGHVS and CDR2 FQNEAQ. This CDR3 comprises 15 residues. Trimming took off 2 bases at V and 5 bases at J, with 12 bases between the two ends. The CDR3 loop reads CASSLWREPNEKLFF. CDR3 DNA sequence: TGTGCCAGCAGCTTATGGCGGGAGCCGAATGAAAAACTGTTTTTT. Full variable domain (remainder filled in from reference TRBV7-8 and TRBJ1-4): GAGVSQSPRYKVAKRGQDVALRCDPISGHVSLFWYQQALGQGPEFLTYFQNEAQLDKSGLPSDRFFAERPEGSVSTLKIQRTQQEDSAVYLCASSLWREPNEKLFFGSGTQLSVL.

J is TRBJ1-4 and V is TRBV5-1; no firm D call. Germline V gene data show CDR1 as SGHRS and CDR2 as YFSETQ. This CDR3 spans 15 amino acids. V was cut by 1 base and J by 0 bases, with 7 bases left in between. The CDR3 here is CASSLMPTTNEKLFF. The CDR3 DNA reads TGCGCCAGCAGCTTGATGCCTACAACTAATGAAAAACTGTTTTTT.

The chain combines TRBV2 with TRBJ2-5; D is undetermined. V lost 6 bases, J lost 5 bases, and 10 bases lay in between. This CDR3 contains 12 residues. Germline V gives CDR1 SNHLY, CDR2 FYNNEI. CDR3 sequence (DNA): TGTGCCAGCAGCTCCCTCCGGGAGACCCAGTACTTC. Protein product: CASSSLRETQYF. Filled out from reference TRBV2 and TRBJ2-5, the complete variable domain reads EPEVTQTPSHQVTQMGQEVILRCVPISNHLYFYWYRQILGQKVEFLVSFYNNEISEKSEIFDDQFSVERPDGSNFTLKIRSTKLEDSAMYFCASSSLRETQYFGPGTRLLVL.

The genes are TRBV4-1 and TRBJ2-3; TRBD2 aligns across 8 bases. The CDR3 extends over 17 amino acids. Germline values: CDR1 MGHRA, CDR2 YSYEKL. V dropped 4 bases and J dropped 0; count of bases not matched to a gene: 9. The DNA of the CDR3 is TGCGCCAGCAGCCCCATCTTTAGCGGGGCTAGCACAGATACGCAGTATTTT. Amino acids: CASSPIFSGASTDTQYF.

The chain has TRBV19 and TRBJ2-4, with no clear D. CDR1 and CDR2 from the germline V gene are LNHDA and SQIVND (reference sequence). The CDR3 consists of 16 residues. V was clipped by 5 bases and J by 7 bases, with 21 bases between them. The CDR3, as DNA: TGTGCCAGTAGTCACGGCCTACGAGGCCCCGGTAACATTCAGTACTTC. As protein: CASSHGLRGPGNIQYF.

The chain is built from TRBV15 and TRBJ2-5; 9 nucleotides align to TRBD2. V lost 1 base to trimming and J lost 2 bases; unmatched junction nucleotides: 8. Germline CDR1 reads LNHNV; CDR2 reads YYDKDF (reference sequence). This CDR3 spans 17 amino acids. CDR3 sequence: CATSRGRLAAYQETQYF. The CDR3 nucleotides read TGTGCCACCAGCAGAGGCCGACTAGCGGCCTATCAAGAGACCCAGTACTTC.

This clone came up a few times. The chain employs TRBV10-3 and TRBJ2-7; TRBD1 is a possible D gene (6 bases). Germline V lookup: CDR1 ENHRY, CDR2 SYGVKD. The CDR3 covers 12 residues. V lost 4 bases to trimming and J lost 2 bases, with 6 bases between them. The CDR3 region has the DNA TGTGCCATCAGTGGACAGGCCTACGAGCAGTACTTC. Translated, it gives CAISGQAYEQYF.

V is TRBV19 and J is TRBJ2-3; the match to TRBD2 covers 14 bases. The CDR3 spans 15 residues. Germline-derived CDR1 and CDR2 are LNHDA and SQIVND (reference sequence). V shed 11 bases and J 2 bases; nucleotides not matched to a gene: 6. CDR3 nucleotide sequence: TGTGCCTCTAGGACTAGCGGGGGGACCACAGATACGCAGTATTTT. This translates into CASRTSGGTTDTQYF.

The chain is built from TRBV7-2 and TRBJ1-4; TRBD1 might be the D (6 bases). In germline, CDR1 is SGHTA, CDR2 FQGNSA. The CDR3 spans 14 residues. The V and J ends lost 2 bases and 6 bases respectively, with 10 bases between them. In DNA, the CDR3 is TGTGCCAGCAGCTTAAACAGGGTGGATGAAAAACTGTTTTTT. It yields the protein CASSLNRVDEKLFF.

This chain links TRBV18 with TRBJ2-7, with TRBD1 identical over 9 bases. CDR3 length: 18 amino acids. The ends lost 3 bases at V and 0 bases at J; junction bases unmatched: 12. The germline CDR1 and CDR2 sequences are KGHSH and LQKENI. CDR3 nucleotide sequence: TGTGCCAGCTCACCCGGACCCGGGACAGGGAGATTCTCCTACGAGCAGTACTTC. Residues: CASSPGPGTGRFSYEQYF.

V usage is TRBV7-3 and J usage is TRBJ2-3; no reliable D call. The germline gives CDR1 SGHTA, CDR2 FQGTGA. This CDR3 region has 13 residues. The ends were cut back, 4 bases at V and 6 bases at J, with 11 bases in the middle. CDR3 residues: CASSSGSPDTQYF. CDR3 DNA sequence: TGTGCCAGCAGCTCCGGGTCCCCCGATACGCAGTATTTT.